Sequencing of this TCR beta chain was carried out in a study of T cell responses to AZD1222 COVID-19 vaccine. Looking at the study overall: Pooling was applied to second doses at about 4 or about 12 weeks.

Findings and caveats of the study: Most donors were white British, females outnumbered males, and clonal diversity was possibly underestimated. Seropositive status at baseline applied to only a handful of AZD1222 recipients.

With regard to this clone: Its matching antigen is unknown.

Here immunoSEQ multiplex PCR was the method, and the copy in TCRdb shows in-frame clones only, minus some. The sample has 130,000 or so clones, approximately 92% seen once. The source was peripheral blood, collected on day 0 of AZD1222 vaccination. The sequence came from an adult in good health.

The CDR3 DNA sequence: TGTGCCAGTAGCCCACTTGGGACTAGCGGGGGGGCCCGCCACATTCAGTACTTC. It is translated as CASSPLGTSGGARHIQYF. V and J are TRBV19 and TRBJ2-4; TRBD2 agrees at 16 bases. Losses at the gene ends were 6 bases for V and 8 bases for J; bases not matched to a gene: 13. CDR1 is LNHDA, CDR2 SQIVND, per germline (reference sequence). This CDR3 region has 18 residues.